The 18 T cell receptor beta chains reported below all come from one sample, sequenced in a study of T cell responses to AZD1222 COVID-19 vaccine. The method was immunoSEQ multiplex PCR; TCRdb's version includes in-frame clones alone and lacks a portion of them. This table holds 100,000 to 120,000 clones, 81% found once. The source material was peripheral blood, sampled on day 0 of AZD1222 vaccination. The receptors shown here come from an adult in good health.

This clone was counted between two and nine times. The chain has TRBV4-1 and TRBJ2-7, with D perhaps TRBD2 (6 bases). The germline gives CDR1 MGHRA, CDR2 YSYEKL. The CDR3 runs 16 residues. With 1 base removed from V and 2 bases from J, the gap between germline ends came to 15 bases. The CDR3 bases are TGCGCCAGCAGCCAAGGGGGCGGGAAACCGACCTACGAGCAGTACTTC. Protein product: CASSQGGGKPTYEQYF.

The chain combines TRBV24-1 with TRBJ2-3; 14 bases are shared with TRBD2. This CDR3 comprises 17 residues. V shed 9 bases and J 2 bases; nucleotides not matched to a gene: 9. Germline CDR1 KGHDR, CDR2 SFDVKD. CDR3 in DNA: TGTGCCACCCGAGGGACTAGCGGGAGCGACCACACAGATACGCAGTATTTT. Translating it yields CATRGTSGSDHTDTQYF.

The V gene is TRBV28, the J gene TRBJ1-2; D not certain. V lost 2 bases and J 2 bases, leaving 12 bases between the germline ends. Per the germline V gene, CDR1 is MDHEN and CDR2 is SYDVKM. This CDR3 comprises 15 residues. CDR3: CASSLPPESNYGYTF. Here the CDR3 DNA reads TGTGCCAGCAGTTTACCCCCCGAGTCGAACTATGGCTACACCTTC.

The rearrangement links TRBV7-8 to TRBJ2-3, with a weak D call TRBD1 (5 bases). Germline V gives CDR1 SGHVS, CDR2 FQNEAQ. The CDR3 consists of 14 residues. V was cut by 0 bases and J by 5 bases, with 9 bases left in between. The CDR3 reads CASSLAQGKDTQYF. CDR3 DNA sequence: TGTGCCAGCAGCTTAGCGCAGGGAAAAGATACGCAGTATTTT.

The chain joins TRBV6-2 or TRBV6-3 to TRBJ2-7, with D uncertain. The CDR3 contains 12 residues. CDR1 and CDR2 from the germline V gene are MNHEY and SVGEGT. V was trimmed by 6 bases and J by 5 bases, leaving 11 bases between them. CDR3 sequence reads: CASSQKVHEQYF. The CDR3 DNA is TGTGCCAGCAGCCAAAAAGTCCACGAGCAGTACTTC.

V is TRBV7-2 and J is TRBJ2-2; D possibly corresponds to TRBD2 (7 bases). Per the germline V gene, CDR1 is SGHTA and CDR2 is FQGNSA. The CDR3 loop spans 16 amino acids. With 5 bases removed from V and 7 bases from J, the gap between germline ends came to 20 bases. The CDR3 DNA reads TGTGCCAGCAGCCCTCCTGAGGGGGGGCCGAGCGGGGAGCTGTTTTTT. The encoded protein is CASSPPEGGPSGELFF.

The sample holds a few counts of this clone. This chain joins TRBV12-3 or TRBV12-4 and TRBJ2-3; D is unresolved. The CDR3 length is 11 residues. Trimming shortened V by 3 bases and J by 5 bases, and 3 bases separated the two germline ends. The CDR3 nucleotides read TGTGCCAGCAGTTTCGGAGATACGCAGTATTTT. Protein product: CASSFGDTQYF.

V and J are TRBV7-9 and TRBJ2-7, with D uncertain. The CDR3 has 12 amino acids. V gave up 1 base and J gave up 2 bases, with 3 bases separating them. Germline loops: CDR1 SEHNR, CDR2 FQNEAQ (reference sequence). CDR3 sequence: CASSLVAYEQYF. The CDR3 region has the DNA TGTGCCAGCAGCTTAGTAGCCTACGAGCAGTACTTC.

This clone was seen many times. The chain combines TRBV3-1 (or the pseudogene TRBV3-2) with TRBJ2-1; 7 bases align to TRBD2. There are 15 residues in the CDR3. V lost 4 bases and J lost 0; bases outside the gene matches: 3. Germline V gene data show CDR1 as LGHDT and CDR2 as YNNKEL (reference sequence). In nucleotides, the CDR3 is TGTGCCAGCAGCCGAGGCGGGAGCTCCTACAATGAGCAGTTCTTC. Its protein product is CASSRGGSSYNEQFF.

This rearrangement joins TRBV7-9 to TRBJ1-2; D is possibly TRBD1 (5 bases). CDR1 and CDR2 (germline): SEHNR, FQNEAQ (reference sequence). With 0 bases removed from V and 4 bases from J, the gap between germline ends came to 6 bases. The CDR3 loop spans 13 amino acids. The CDR3 spells CASSLAGVYGYTF. CDR3 sequence (DNA): TGTGCCAGCAGCTTAGCAGGGGTCTATGGCTACACCTTC.

J is TRBJ1-2 and V is TRBV5-8; the D gene is possibly TRBD1 (5 bases). V gave up 1 base and J gave up 6 bases, with 16 bases separating them. Germline assignment: CDR1 SGHTS and CDR2 YDEGEE. CDR3 length: 15 residues. In DNA form, the CDR3 reads TGTGCCAGCAGCTTGCCAGGGTTCCAGCTTGATGGCTACACCTTC. Protein sequence: CASSLPGFQLDGYTF.

The chain employs TRBV19 and TRBJ2-1, with TRBD2 matching 8 bases. V was clipped by 3 bases and J by 4 bases; unmatched bases: 14. Germline V CDR1 and CDR2: LNHDA, SQIVND (reference sequence). The CDR3 has 18 residues. As DNA, the CDR3 is TGTGCCAGTAGTATTAAGGGGGGGTCGGGACTAGGATACAATGAGCAGTTCTTC. Its protein product is CASSIKGGSGLGYNEQFF.

The chain carries TRBV5-1 and TRBJ1-6, with a tentative D call TRBD1 (6 bases). This CDR3 is built from 16 residues. Germline V gene data show CDR1 as SGHRS and CDR2 as YFSETQ. Trimming took off 0 bases at V and 9 bases at J, with 16 bases between the two ends. The CDR3 bases are TGCGCCAGCAGCTTGGATGGACCAGGGGCTTCTTCACCCCTCCACTTT. Its protein is CASSLDGPGASSPLHF.

This clone has only one observation. This chain links TRBV28 with TRBJ2-7; D possibly corresponds to TRBD1 (6 bases). This CDR3 is 14 amino acids long. Germline V gene data show CDR1 as MDHEN and CDR2 as SYDVKM. V gave up 6 bases and J gave up 2 bases, with 14 bases separating them. The CDR3 coding sequence is TGTGCCAGCAGGGGAACAGGGCCCCCCTACGAGCAGTACTTC. It translates to CASRGTGPPYEQYF. Full variable domain (remainder filled in from reference TRBV28 and TRBJ2-7): DVKVTQSSRYLVKRTGEKVFLECVQDMDHENMFWYRQDPGLGLRLIYFSYDVKMKEKGDIPEGYSVSREKKERFSLILESASTNQTSMYLCASRGTGPPYEQYFGPGTRLTVT.

V usage is TRBV9 and J usage is TRBJ1-1; 9 bases match TRBD1. CDR1 is SGDLS, CDR2 YYNGEE, per germline. The junction had 8 bases not matched to a gene; V was cut back by 4 bases and J by 4 bases. This CDR3 spans 15 amino acids. CDR3 in DNA: TGTGCCAGCAGCCCCCGGGACAGGGTGAGCACTGAAGCTTTCTTT. It specifies CASSPRDRVSTEAFF.

The V gene is TRBV5-5, the J gene TRBJ2-7; D remains ambiguous. This CDR3 spans 14 amino acids. Per the germline V gene, CDR1 is SGHKS and CDR2 is YYEKEE (reference sequence). The V gene lost 0 bases and the J gene lost 7 bases, with 14 bases spanning the gap. DNA of the CDR3: TGTGCCAGCAGCTTGGACCCGGGTCTAAGGGAGCAGTACTTC. Translation gives CASSLDPGLREQYF.

The V call is TRBV28, the J call TRBJ1-4; 10 positions match TRBD1. Looked up from germline, CDR1 is MDHEN and CDR2 is SYDVKM. CDR3 length equals 16 residues. V gave up 6 bases and J gave up 7 bases; unmatched junction bases: 11. For the CDR3, the DNA is TGTGCCAGCAGGTTCCGGGACAGGGGATCGGTTGAAAAACTGTTTTTT. It is translated as CASRFRDRGSVEKLFF.

The J gene is TRBJ1-1, the V gene TRBV4-3; D is unresolved. The CDR3 is 15 amino acids. Per the germline V gene, CDR1 is LGHNA and CDR2 is YSLEER. V gave up 2 bases and J gave up 3 bases, with 13 bases separating them. The CDR3 DNA reads as TGCGCCAGCAGCCAAACGTCCCGGGAAGACACTGAAGCTTTCTTT. Translating it yields CASSQTSREDTEAFF.